This T cell receptor beta chain was captured by sequencing in a study of blood T cell repertoires in COVID-19. About the research overall: PBMCs, B-cell-depleted T cells, or T cells provided the cDNA or gDNA that made up the material.

Per the germline V gene, CDR1 is SGHTA and CDR2 is FQGTGA. V was cut by 5 bases and J by 6 bases, with 15 bases left in between. CDR3 length equals 14 residues. Authors' data handling: For nucleated cells, counts were estimated from reference gene primer amplification. Sequencing was performed with immunoSEQ multiplex PCR; in TCRdb, only in-frame clones are kept and a portion is missing. D and trimming come from the DNA, and the V and J calls and clone size come from that table. The repertoire holds 70,000 to 95,000 clones, 80% to 95% seen once, with about 2.5% in the top ten. The TCR originated in a man over 45 with COVID-19, enrolled during active disease. Sequencing input: peripheral blood. This chain links TRBV7-3 with TRBJ2-3, with D perhaps TRBD2 (7 bases). Here the CDR3 DNA reads TGTGCCAGCAGCCCTAGGGGGGGGTCTGATACGCAGTATTTT. Its protein is CASSPRGGSDTQYF.